Listed below are T cell receptor beta chains from one sample, sequenced in a study of CDR3 diversity in severe acne. TCRdb independently ran MiXCR on the PCR reads; one entry per CDR3 protein. Of more than 80,000 distinct CDR3 sequences in the sample, under 55% were seen once. The sample consisted of blood. The origin of the receptors is a male donor with severe acne vulgaris. The CDR3 runs from the conserved cysteine through the conserved F or W. D genes are given only for firm matches. The size of a clone is reported for some rows only, either as once, few or many, or as a class for expanded clones.

. | many | TRBJ1-3 | TRBV7-9 | TGTGCCACCATTCGGGGGGGAAGCTCTGGAAACACCATATATTTT | CATIRGGSSGNTIYF
. | many | TRBJ1-1 | TRBV24-1 | TGTGCCACCAGTGAAGCAGCGAACACTGAAGCTTTCTTT | CATSEAANTEAFF
. | many | TRBJ1-5 | TRBV19 | TGTGCCAGTAGTATAGGACAGAATGATCAGCCCCAGCATTTT | CASSIGQNDQPQHF
. | . | TRBJ1-1 | TRBV5-5 | TGTGCCAGCAGCTTCCGGGACGCAGACGCTGAAGCTTTCTTT | CASSFRDADAEAFF
. | once | TRBJ1-4 | TRBV7-8 | TGTGCCAGCAGCACCGAACAGGGAATGGAAGAAAAACTGTTTTTT | CASSTEQGMEEKLFF
. | . | TRBJ1-4 | TRBV29-1 | TGCAGCGTGCCCGCACAGGGAACTAATGAAAAACTGTTTTTT | CSVPAQGTNEKLFF
. | many | TRBJ2-7 | TRBV20-1 | TGCAGTGCTAGAGATAGGTTTTTCAACGAGCAGTACTTC | CSARDRFFNEQYF
. | . | TRBJ1-1 | TRBV6-5 | TGTGCCAGTGGGGGGAAAGAGAACACTGAAGCTTTCTTT | CASGGKENTEAFF
. | once | TRBJ2-3 | TRBV5-4 | TGTGCCAGCAGCCCCGGGACGGCAGGGACAGATACGCAGTATTTT | CASSPGTAGTDTQYF
TRBD1 | . | TRBJ1-3 | TRBV15 | TGTGCCACCAGCAGCCCACAGGGGGGGGAAAACACCATATATTTT | CATSSPQGGENTIYF
. | many | TRBJ2-7 | TRBV5-4 | TGTGCCAGCAGCCCGACCGCGGACGGGGACGAGCAGTACTTC | CASSPTADGDEQYF
. | . | TRBJ1-2 | TRBV2 | TGTGCCAGCGCCACGATGACATCTACTAACTATGGCTACACCTTC | CASATMTSTNYGYTF
. | . | TRBJ1-2 | TRBV6-1 | TGTGCCAGCAGCCTATCTCGGATCCTCGGGACTCTCTATGGCTACACCTTC | CASSLSRILGTLYGYTF
TRBD2 | . | TRBJ2-5 | TRBV2 | TGTGCCATCAGTGAGGGTTACGCGGGAGTAAACGAGACCCAGTACTTC | CAISEGYAGVNETQYF
TRBD2 | . | TRBJ2-1 | TRBV7-9 | TGTGCCATACCGGGACTATCCCAGTCCAATGAGCAGTTCTTC | CAIPGLSQSNEQFF
. | many | TRBJ2-7 | TRBV28 | TGTGCCAGCAGTTTAGACGGCCGCTCCTACGAGCAGTACTTC | CASSLDGRSYEQYF
. | many | TRBJ2-3 | TRBV11-3 | TGTGCCAGCAGCTTAGACACAGATACGCAGTATTTT | CASSLDTDTQYF
. | many | TRBJ1-4 | TRBV19 | TGTGCCAGTAGTATAGACCGAGAAAAACTGTTTTTT | CASSIDREKLFF
. | . | TRBJ2-5 | TRBV11-2 | TGTGCCAGCAGCACAGAAGGGGGGGTCCAAGAGACCCAGTACTTC | CASSTEGGVQETQYF
TRBD2 | few | TRBJ2-5 | TRBV15 | TGTGCCACCACCAATCGGGGGGGAACGCGGGAGACCCAGTACTTC | CATTNRGGTRETQYF
. | . | TRBJ2-7 | TRBV29-1 | TGCAGCGTTGAAGGGCGGTCAGGGGACTCCTACGAGCAGTACTTC | CSVEGRSGDSYEQYF
. | many | TRBJ2-3 | TRBV6-5 | TGTGCCAGCAGTAGAGACACAGATACGCAGTATTTT | CASSRDTDTQYF
TRBD1 | . | TRBJ2-3 | TRBV5-4 | TGTGCCAGCAGTTCTACAGGGGGCACAGATACGCAGTATTTT | CASSSTGGTDTQYF
TRBD2 | . | TRBJ2-3 | TRBV6-4 | TGTGCCAGCAGTGGGACTAGCGGGAATACGCAGTATTTT | CASSGTSGNTQYF
. | . | TRBJ1-5 | TRBV9 | TGTGCCAGCAGCCCTCGAGGGGACAATCAGCCCCAGCATTTT | CASSPRGDNQPQHF
. | . | TRBJ2-3 | TRBV7-9 | TGTGCCAGCAGCTTAACGGCTAGTCGCTCAGATACGCAGTATTTT | CASSLTASRSDTQYF
. | . | TRBJ2-7 | TRBV28 | TGTGCCAGCAGTGGGGGAGGGCAGGGGGCTTGGAAGCAGTACTTC | CASSGGGQGAWKQYF
. | . | TRBJ1-1 | TRBV12-3/TRBV12-4 | TGTGCCAGCAGTGTTGGCGGGAGGGCTGAAGCTTTCTTT | CASSVGGRAEAFF
TRBD1 | once | TRBJ2-7 | TRBV24-1 | TGTGCCAGCAGCCTCTTCAGGGGGTACGAGCAGTACTTC | CASSLFRGYEQYF
TRBD2 | many | TRBJ2-1 | TRBV20-1 | TGCAGTGCTAACAGACCGGGACTAGCGGGATTCAATGAGCAGTTCTTC | CSANRPGLAGFNEQFF
. | many | TRBJ1-1 | TRBV19 | TGTGCCAGTAGTATGTGGGAGAGCACTGAAGCTTTCTTT | CASSMWESTEAFF
. | . | TRBJ2-2 | TRBV10-3 | TGTGCCACCAGTGATGGCGTCCGATGGGGCGGGGAGCTGTTTTTT | CATSDGVRWGGELFF
. | . | TRBJ2-1 | TRBV4-3 | TGCGCCAGCAGCCAAGATGTAATCTCCTACAATGAGCAGTTCTTC | CASSQDVISYNEQFF
. | . | TRBJ2-2 | TRBV19 | TGTGCCAGTAGTACCGAGCGGAACACCGGGGAGCTGTTTTTT | CASSTERNTGELFF
. | many | TRBJ2-7 | TRBV5-4 | TGTGCCAGCAGCCCGGCCGGCTACGAGCAGTACTTC | CASSPAGYEQYF
. | . | TRBJ2-1 | TRBV9 | TGTGCCAGCAGCGTAGAAGCCAACAATGAGCAGTTCTTC | CASSVEANNEQFF
TRBD2 | . | TRBJ2-1 | TRBV18 | TGTGCCAGCTCACAAACTAGCGCCCTTGGCAATGAGCAGTTCTTC | CASSQTSALGNEQFF
. | . | TRBJ1-4 | TRBV15 | TGTGCCACCAGCAGAGATAGATCTTTGGTTGAAAAACTGTTTTTT | CATSRDRSLVEKLFF
. | few | TRBJ2-6 | TRBV6-5 | TGTGCCAGCAGTTACGTCCGCGGGGCCAACGTCCTGACTTTC | CASSYVRGANVLTF
TRBD1 | . | TRBJ1-2 | TRBV10-3 | TGTGCCATCAGTGTCCTATGGACAGGATCCAACTATGGCTACACCTTC | CAISVLWTGSNYGYTF
TRBD1 | . | TRBJ2-7 | TRBV7-9 | TGTGCCAGCAGCCCAACGCGGACAGGGGTGAACGAGCAGTACTTC | CASSPTRTGVNEQYF
TRBD1 | . | TRBJ1-6 | TRBV11-1 | TGTGCCAGCAGCTTCCGGACAGGGGGAGGCGGTAATTCACTCCTCCACTTT | CASSFRTGGGGNSLLHF
TRBD2 | few | TRBJ2-2 | TRBV7-6 | TGTGCCAGCAGCACCGGACTAGCGGGGGCCGGGGAGCTGTTTTTT | CASSTGLAGAGELFF
. | . | TRBJ2-5 | TRBV13 | TGTGCCAGCAGCGTAGGCGGGGAAGAGACCCAGTACTTC | CASSVGGEETQYF
. | medium-sized | TRBJ2-7 | TRBV10-3 | TGTGCCATCAGGGAGGGGAGATTCTACGAGCAGTACTTC | CAIREGRFYEQYF
TRBD2 | many | TRBJ2-3 | TRBV5-4 | TGTGCCAGCAGCTTTGTGCGGGGGGCCACAGATACGCAGTATTTT | CASSFVRGATDTQYF
. | many | TRBJ2-7 | TRBV7-9 | TGTGCCAGCAGCTTAGCAGGGGGTTTCGACGAGCAGTACTTC | CASSLAGGFDEQYF
. | few | TRBJ2-3 | TRBV11-2 | TGTGCCAGCAGCACTCGGGACAGCACAGATACGCAGTATTTT | CASSTRDSTDTQYF
. | many | TRBJ2-1 | TRBV10-3 | TGTGCCATCAGTGCCGAGTCGGCGGGGAATGAGCAGTTCTTC | CAISAESAGNEQFF
. | . | TRBJ2-6 | TRBV25-1 | TGTGCCAGCGGCCCACGGTTGTCTGGGGCCAACGTCCTGACTTTC | CASGPRLSGANVLTF
. | . | TRBJ2-1 | TRBV7-2 | TGTGCCAGCAGTCTGGCGGGGCTCGGTTCAGATGAGCAGTTCTTC | CASSLAGLGSDEQFF
. | . | TRBJ1-5 | TRBV30 | TGTGCCTGGAGTGTACGGGGTCAGCCCCAGCATTTT | CAWSVRGQPQHF
TRBD2 | many | TRBJ2-3 | TRBV20-1 | TGCAGTGCTAGATACAGCGGGAGGGCGAGCACAGATACGCAGTATTTT | CSARYSGRASTDTQYF
. | . | TRBJ1-5 | TRBV7-2 | . | CASSLTGFDEQFFGPGVSNQPQHF
. | . | TRBJ2-2 | TRBV6-5 | . | CASSYSGPPQETQYFGELFF
TRBD2 | few | TRBJ2-5 | TRBV25-1 | TGTGCCAGCAGTGTAGCGAGCGGGGGATACCAAGAGACCCAGTACTTC | CASSVASGGYQETQYF
TRBD2 | . | TRBJ2-7 | TRBV20-1 | TGCAGTGCTAGAGCCCCGGCGGGAGAGACTTACGAGCAGTACTTC | CSARAPAGETYEQYF
. | . | TRBJ2-7 | TRBV25-1 | TGTGCCAGCAAGTCCCCCCGGGATCCCTACGAGCAGTACTTC | CASKSPRDPYEQYF
. | . | TRBJ2-7 | TRBV6-2/TRBV6-3 | TGTGCCAGCAGTTATTCGCGGACGGCCCCTTCTTGGGAGCAGTACTTC | CASSYSRTAPSWEQYF
. | . | TRBJ1-1 | TRBV7-8 | TGTGCCAGCAGCCCAGCGATAACTGAAGCTTTCTTT | CASSPAITEAFF